This T cell receptor (beta chain) stems from a study of regulatory T cells in long-lasting Graves disease. Findings of the study overall: Patients with persistent disease shared 2,741 public clonotypes, outpacing the roughly 1,000 shared by new patients.

There are 14 residues in the CDR3. The V end lost 4 bases, the J end lost 0 bases, and 9 bases lay between the germline ends. In germline, CDR1 is DFQATT, CDR2 SNEGSKA (reference sequence). This clonotype was counted many times. Its antigen remains unknown. iRepertoire HTBI primers and Arm-PCR of CDR3 regions built TCR beta libraries. TCRdb recomputed calls from the multiplex PCR reads with MiXCR, one row per CDR3 protein. This repertoire shows about 330,000 distinct CDR3 sequences, about 16% found once; its top ten account for around 20%. Time point given: newly diagnosed GD, antithyroid drugs for less than 3 months. PBMC-derived RNA was used for the TCR library. The same specimen was also included in a second study, on T cells in Graves' hyperthyroidism and ophthalmopathy. Per that study: Carried out on the TCR CDR3, a first-round RT-PCR used the HTBI primer set.

The receptor comes from a woman aged 18 to 35 with Graves disease. This sequence joins TRBV20-1 and TRBJ2-2; unclear D gene. The specimen was peripheral blood mononuclear cells (PBMCs), collected at new diagnosis, from a patient treated with antithyroid drugs. The CDR3 loop is CSAITTANTGELFF. The CDR3, as DNA: TGCAGTGCTATCACAACTGCGAACACCGGGGAGCTGTTTTTT.